This entry concerns a single T cell receptor beta chain. The sample originates from a study of blood T cell repertoires in COVID-19. Per the germline V gene, CDR1 is LGHNA and CDR2 is YSLEER. The V gene end was trimmed by 1 base and the J gene end by 3 bases; junction bases not matched to a gene: 1. CDR3 length: 14 residues. TCRdb's table, derived via immunoSEQ multiplex PCR, lists solely in-frame clones and lacks some. The data show around 200,000 clones, approximately 83% seen once. This sequence was found in a man aged 45 to 65 with active or convalescent COVID-19. V and J are TRBV4-3 and TRBJ2-3, with 7 bases lining up with TRBD2. Sequenced material: peripheral blood. The chain's CDR3 is CASSQGLATDTQYF. In nucleotides, the CDR3 is TGCGCCAGCAGCCAAGGACTAGCTACAGATACGCAGTATTTT.